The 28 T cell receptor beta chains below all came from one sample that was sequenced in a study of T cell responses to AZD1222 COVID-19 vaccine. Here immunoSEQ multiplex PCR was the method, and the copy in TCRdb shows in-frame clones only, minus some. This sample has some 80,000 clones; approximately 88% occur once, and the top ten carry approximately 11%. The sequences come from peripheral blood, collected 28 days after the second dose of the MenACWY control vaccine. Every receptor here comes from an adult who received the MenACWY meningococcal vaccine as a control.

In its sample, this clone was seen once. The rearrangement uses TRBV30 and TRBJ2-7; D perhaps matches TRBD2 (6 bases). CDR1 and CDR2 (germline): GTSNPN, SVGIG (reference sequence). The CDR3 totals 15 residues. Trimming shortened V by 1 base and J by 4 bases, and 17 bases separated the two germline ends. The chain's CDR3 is CAWSAPGLIPYEQYF. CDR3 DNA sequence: TGTGCCTGGAGTGCACCGGGACTCATACCTTACGAGCAGTACTTC.

The CDR3 loop is CASSPNRGRGGYTF. In nucleotides, the CDR3 is TGTGCCAGCAGCCCGAACAGGGGGCGCGGTGGCTACACCTTC. This chain connects TRBV3-1 (or the pseudogene TRBV3-2) to TRBJ1-2, with 9 bases aligning to TRBD1. The J segment lost 7 bases and the V segment lost 4 bases, leaving 7 bases of the junction unmatched. The CDR3 is 14 amino acids. Germline V gene sequence: CDR1 LGHDT, CDR2 YNNKEL (reference sequence).

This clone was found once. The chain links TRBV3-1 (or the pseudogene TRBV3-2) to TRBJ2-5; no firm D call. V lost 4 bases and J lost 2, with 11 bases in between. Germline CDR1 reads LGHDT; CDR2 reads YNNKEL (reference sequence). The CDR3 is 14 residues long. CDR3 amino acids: CASSPWARQETQYF. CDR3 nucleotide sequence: TGTGCCAGCAGCCCATGGGCCAGACAAGAGACCCAGTACTTC.

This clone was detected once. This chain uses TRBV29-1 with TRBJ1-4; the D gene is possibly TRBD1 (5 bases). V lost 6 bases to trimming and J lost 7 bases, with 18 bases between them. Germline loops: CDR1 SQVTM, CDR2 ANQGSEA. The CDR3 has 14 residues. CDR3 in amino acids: CSVDPTGSGEKLFF. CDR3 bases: TGCAGCGTGGACCCTACAGGCTCGGGTGAAAAACTGTTTTTT.

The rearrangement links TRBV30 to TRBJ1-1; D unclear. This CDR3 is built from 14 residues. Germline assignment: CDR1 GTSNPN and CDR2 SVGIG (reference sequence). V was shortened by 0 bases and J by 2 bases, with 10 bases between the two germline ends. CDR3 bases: TGTGCCTGGAGTGTACTTGAGGCAAACACTGAAGCTTTCTTT. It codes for CAWSVLEANTEAFF.

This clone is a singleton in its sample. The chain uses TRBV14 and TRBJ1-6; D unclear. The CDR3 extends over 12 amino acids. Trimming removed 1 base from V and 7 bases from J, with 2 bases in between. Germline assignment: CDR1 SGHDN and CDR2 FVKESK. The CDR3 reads CASSQVNSPLHF. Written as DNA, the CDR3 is TGTGCCAGCAGCCAAGTGAATTCACCCCTCCACTTT.

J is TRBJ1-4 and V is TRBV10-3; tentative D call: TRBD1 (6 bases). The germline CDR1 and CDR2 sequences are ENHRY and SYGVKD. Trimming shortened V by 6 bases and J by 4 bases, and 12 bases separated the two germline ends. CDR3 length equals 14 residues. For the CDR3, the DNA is TGTGCCATCAGCGTGGACAGATTTAATGAAAAACTGTTTTTT. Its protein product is CAISVDRFNEKLFF.

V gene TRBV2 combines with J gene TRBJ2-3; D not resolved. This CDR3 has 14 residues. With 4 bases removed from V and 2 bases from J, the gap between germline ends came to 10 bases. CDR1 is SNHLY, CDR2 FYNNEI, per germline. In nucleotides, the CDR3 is TGTGCCAGCAGTGTCCAGATTACCACAGATACGCAGTATTTT. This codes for CASSVQITTDTQYF.

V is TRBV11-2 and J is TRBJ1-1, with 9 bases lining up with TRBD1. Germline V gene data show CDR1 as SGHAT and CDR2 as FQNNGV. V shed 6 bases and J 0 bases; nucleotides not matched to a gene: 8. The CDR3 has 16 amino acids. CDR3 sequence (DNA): TGTGCCAGCAGACCCGGGACAGGGATTTTGAACACTGAAGCTTTCTTT. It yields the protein CASRPGTGILNTEAFF.

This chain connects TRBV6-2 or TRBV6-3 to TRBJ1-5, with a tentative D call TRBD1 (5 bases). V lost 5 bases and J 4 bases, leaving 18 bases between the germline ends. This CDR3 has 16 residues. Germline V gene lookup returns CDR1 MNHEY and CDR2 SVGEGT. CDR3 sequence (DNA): TGTGCCAGCAGTACTAGTTCAGGGAGACTAAATCAGCCCCAGCATTTT. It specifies CASSTSSGRLNQPQHF.

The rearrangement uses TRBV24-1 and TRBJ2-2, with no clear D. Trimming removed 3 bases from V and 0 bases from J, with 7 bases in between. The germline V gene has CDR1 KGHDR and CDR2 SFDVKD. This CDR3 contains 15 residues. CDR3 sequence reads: CATSDPGTNTGELFF. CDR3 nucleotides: TGTGCCACCAGTGATCCAGGTACGAACACCGGGGAGCTGTTTTTT.

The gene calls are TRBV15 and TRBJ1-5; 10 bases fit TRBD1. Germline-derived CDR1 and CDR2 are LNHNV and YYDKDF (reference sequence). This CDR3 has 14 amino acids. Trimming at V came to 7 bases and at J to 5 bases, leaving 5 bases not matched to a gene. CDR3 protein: CATKKGQGDQPQHF. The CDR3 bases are TGTGCCACCAAAAAAGGACAGGGGGATCAGCCCCAGCATTTT.

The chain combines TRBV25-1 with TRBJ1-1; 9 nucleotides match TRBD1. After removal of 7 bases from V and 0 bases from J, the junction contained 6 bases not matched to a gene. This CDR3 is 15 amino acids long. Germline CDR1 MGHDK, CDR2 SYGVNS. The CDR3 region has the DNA TGTGCCAGCACCGGGACAGGGCGCATGAACACTGAAGCTTTCTTT. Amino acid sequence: CASTGTGRMNTEAFF.

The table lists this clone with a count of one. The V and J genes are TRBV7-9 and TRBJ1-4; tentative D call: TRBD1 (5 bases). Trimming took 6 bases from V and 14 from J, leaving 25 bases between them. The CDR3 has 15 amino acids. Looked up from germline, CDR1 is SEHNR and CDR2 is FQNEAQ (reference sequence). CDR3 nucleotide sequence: TGTGCCAGCAGACCCAATCCTCGAGAGGGCGGGGACCTGTTTTTT. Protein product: CASRPNPREGGDLFF.

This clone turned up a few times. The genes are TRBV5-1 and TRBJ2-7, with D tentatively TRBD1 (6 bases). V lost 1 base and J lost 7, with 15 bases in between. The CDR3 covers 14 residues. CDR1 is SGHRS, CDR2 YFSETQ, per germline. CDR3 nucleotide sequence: TGCGCCAGCAGCTTGACAGATGAGAGGGGGGAGCAGTACTTC. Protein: CASSLTDERGEQYF.

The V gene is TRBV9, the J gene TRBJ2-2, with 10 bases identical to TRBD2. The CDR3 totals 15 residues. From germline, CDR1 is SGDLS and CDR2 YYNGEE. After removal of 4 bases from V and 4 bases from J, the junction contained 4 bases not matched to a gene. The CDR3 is CASSLTSGATGELFF. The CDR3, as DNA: TGTGCCAGCAGCCTAACTAGCGGGGCCACCGGGGAGCTGTTTTTT.

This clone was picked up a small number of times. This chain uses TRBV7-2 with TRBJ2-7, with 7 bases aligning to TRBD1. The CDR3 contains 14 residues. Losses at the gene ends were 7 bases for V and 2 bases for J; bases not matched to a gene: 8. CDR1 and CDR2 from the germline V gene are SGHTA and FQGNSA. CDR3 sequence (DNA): TGTGCCAGCATCCCGGACAGGTTTGCCTACGAGCAGTACTTC. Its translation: CASIPDRFAYEQYF. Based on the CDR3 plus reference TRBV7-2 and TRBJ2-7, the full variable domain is GAGVSQSPSNKVTEKGKDVELRCDPISGHTALYWYRQSLGQGLEFLIYFQGNSAPDKSGLPSDRFSAERTGGSVSTLTIQRTQQEDSAVYLCASIPDRFAYEQYFGPGTRLTVT.

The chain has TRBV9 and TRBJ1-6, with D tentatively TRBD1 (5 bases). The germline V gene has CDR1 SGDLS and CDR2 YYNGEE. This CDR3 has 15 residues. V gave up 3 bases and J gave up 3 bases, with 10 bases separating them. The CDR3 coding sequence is TGTGCCAGCAGCGCCGGGACTAACTATAATTCACCCCTCCACTTT. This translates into CASSAGTNYNSPLHF.

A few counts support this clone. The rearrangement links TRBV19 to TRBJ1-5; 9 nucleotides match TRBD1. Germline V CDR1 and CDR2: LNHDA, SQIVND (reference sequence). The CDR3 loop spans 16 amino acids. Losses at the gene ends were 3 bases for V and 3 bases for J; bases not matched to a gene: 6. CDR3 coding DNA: TGTGCCAGTAGTATTATGGGACAGGGTCTCAATCAGCCCCAGCATTTT. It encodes CASSIMGQGLNQPQHF.

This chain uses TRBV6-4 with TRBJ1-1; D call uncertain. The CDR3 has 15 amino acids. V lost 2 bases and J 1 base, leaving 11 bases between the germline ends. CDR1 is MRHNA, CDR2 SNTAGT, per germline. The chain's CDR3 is CASSDNSRGNTEAFF. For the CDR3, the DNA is TGTGCCAGCAGTGACAATTCACGGGGGAACACTGAAGCTTTCTTT.

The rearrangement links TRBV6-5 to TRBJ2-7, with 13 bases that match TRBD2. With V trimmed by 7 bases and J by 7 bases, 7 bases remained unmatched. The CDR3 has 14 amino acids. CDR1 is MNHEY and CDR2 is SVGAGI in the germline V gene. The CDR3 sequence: CASITSGGAGEQYF. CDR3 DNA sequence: TGTGCCAGCATTACTAGCGGGGGGGCCGGAGAGCAGTACTTC.

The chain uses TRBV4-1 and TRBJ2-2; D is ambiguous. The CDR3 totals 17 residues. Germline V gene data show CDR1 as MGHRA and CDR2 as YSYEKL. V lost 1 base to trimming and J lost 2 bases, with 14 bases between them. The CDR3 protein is CASSQVFGRINTGELFF. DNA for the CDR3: TGCGCCAGCAGCCAAGTATTTGGACGGATAAACACCGGGGAGCTGTTTTTT.

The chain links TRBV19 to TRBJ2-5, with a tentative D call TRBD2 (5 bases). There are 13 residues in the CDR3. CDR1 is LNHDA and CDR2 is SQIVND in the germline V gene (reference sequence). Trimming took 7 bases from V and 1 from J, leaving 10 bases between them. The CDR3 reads CASTTAGQETQYF. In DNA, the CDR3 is TGTGCCAGTACCACCGCGGGCCAAGAGACCCAGTACTTC.

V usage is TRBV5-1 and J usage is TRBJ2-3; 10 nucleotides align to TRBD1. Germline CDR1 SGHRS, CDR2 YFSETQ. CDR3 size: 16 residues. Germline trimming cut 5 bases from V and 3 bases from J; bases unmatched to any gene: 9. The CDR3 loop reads CASRGQGSYNTDTQYF. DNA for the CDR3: TGCGCCAGCAGGGGACAGGGGAGCTATAATACAGATACGCAGTATTTT.

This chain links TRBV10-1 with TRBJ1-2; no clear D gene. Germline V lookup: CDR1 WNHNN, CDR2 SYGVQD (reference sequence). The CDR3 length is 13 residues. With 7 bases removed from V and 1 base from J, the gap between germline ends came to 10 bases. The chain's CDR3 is CASNWCNNYGYTF. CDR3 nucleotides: TGCGCCAGCAACTGGTGTAATAACTATGGCTACACCTTC.

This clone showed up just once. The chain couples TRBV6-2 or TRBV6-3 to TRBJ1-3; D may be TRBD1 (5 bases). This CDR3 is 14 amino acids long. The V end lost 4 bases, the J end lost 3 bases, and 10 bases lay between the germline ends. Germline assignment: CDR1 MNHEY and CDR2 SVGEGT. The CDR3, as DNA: TGTGCCAGCAGTTTCCCGACAGATGGAAACACCATATATTTT. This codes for CASSFPTDGNTIYF.

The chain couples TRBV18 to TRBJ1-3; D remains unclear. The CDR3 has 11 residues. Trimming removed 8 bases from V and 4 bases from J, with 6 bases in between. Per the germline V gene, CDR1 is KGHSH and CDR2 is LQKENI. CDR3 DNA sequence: TGTGCCAGCCCAACCGGAAACACCATATATTTT. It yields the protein CASPTGNTIYF.

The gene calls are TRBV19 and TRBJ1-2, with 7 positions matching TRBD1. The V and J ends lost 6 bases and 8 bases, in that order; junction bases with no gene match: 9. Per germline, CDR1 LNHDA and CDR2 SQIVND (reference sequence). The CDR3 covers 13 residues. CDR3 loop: CASSVTGSGGYTF. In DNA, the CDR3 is TGTGCCAGTAGCGTGACAGGGTCAGGAGGCTACACCTTC.